Listed below are T cell receptor beta chains from one sample, sequenced in a study of blood T cell repertoires in COVID-19. Method: immunoSEQ multiplex PCR; TCRdb's copy keeps in-frame clones and lacks some. Altogether a few hundred thousand clones are present, 75% to 90% being singletons, with the ten largest covering roughly 3.6%. The sequenced material came from peripheral blood. The receptors come from a woman younger than 35 with acute or convalescent COVID-19. The CDR3 runs from the conserved cysteine through the conserved F or W. The order of the fields is J gene, D gene, clone size, V gene, CDR3 protein, CDR3 DNA. The D gene is left open where the match is weak. Rows give clone size only sometimes, using once, few, many, or a class for an expanded clone.

TRBJ2-7	.	.	TRBV6-5	CASRLSASPYEQYF	TGTGCCAGCAGATTGAGTGCATCCCCCTACGAGCAGTACTTC
TRBJ1-5	TRBD1	.	TRBV6-5	CASRRDRTNQPQHF	TGTGCCAGCAGGCGGGACAGAACCAATCAGCCCCAGCATTTT
TRBJ1-5	.	once	TRBV28	CASSLRQSNQPQHF	TGTGCCAGCAGTTTGCGACAGAGCAATCAGCCCCAGCATTTT
TRBJ1-5	.	.	TRBV21-1	CASKATRREPQHF	TGTGCCAGCAAAGCGACCCGGAGGGAGCCCCAGCATTTT
TRBJ2-7	.	.	TRBV25-1	CASGGGTSSYEQYF	TGTGCCAGCGGGGGGGGGACAAGCTCCTACGAGCAGTACTTC
TRBJ1-5	TRBD1	.	TRBV10-2	CASAAGQVGNQPQHF	TGCGCCAGCGCGGCGGGACAGGTCGGGAATCAGCCCCAGCATTTT
TRBJ2-7	.	.	TRBV5-1	CASSFLDIPGAQYF	TGCGCCAGCAGCTTCCTCGACATCCCTGGGGCGCAGTACTTC
TRBJ1-1	.	.	TRBV5-4	CASSLFFGGLGEAFF	TGTGCCAGCAGCTTGTTTTTCGGGGGGCTAGGGGAAGCTTTCTTT
TRBJ1-5	TRBD1	.	TRBV28	CASSQTGYNQPQHF	TGTGCCAGCAGTCAGACAGGGTACAATCAGCCCCAGCATTTT
TRBJ2-7	.	.	TRBV6-5	CASSLGGGGQGLEYF	TGTGCCAGCAGCTTAGGGGGGGGTGGACAGGGTTTAGAGTACTTC
TRBJ1-1	TRBD1	.	TRBV10-2	CASSGGGQGNAFF	TGCGCCAGCAGTGGGGGGGGACAGGGAAATGCTTTCTTT
TRBJ2-7	.	.	TRBV5-5	CASSKPPGTVTYEQYF	TGTGCCAGCAGCAAACCTCCCGGGACTGTAACCTACGAGCAGTACTTC
TRBJ1-5	TRBD1	.	TRBV27	CASTAGTGPDQPQHF	TGTGCCAGCACGGCGGGGACAGGTCCCGATCAGCCCCAGCATTTT
TRBJ2-4	.	.	TRBV5-1	CASSKGTSVGGDIQYF	TGCGCCAGCAGCAAAGGGACTTCTGTTGGAGGGGACATTCAGTACTTC
TRBJ2-7	.	.	TRBV2	CASRPGGLEATYEQYF	TGTGCCAGCAGGCCAGGGGGACTAGAGGCGACCTACGAGCAGTACTTC
TRBJ2-7	.	.	TRBV2	CASSDLRTYEQYF	TGTGCCAGCAGTGACCTCAGAACCTACGAGCAGTACTTC
TRBJ1-5	.	few	TRBV7-2	CASSLGQSNQPQHF	TGTGCCAGCAGCTTAGGACAGAGCAATCAGCCCCAGCATTTT
TRBJ2-2	TRBD1	.	TRBV5-6	CASSLGDRYTGELFF	TGTGCCAGCAGCTTGGGGGACAGATACACCGGGGAGCTGTTTTTT
TRBJ1-4	.	.	TRBV24-1	CATSDGGGDGTNEKLFF	TGTGCCACCAGTGACGGAGGGGGGGACGGCACTAATGAAAAACTGTTTTTT
TRBJ1-1	TRBD1	.	TRBV10-3	CATEDEGTGGSEAFF	TGTGCCACCGAAGACGAGGGGACAGGGGGCTCTGAAGCTTTCTTT
TRBJ2-4	TRBD1	.	TRBV18	CASSPGQGGLQYF	TGTGCCAGCTCACCCGGACAGGGGGGCCTTCAGTACTTC
TRBJ2-7	TRBD2	.	TRBV6-5	CASSPRLAGPYEQYF	TGTGCCAGCAGTCCCCGACTAGCGGGACCGTACGAGCAGTACTTC
TRBJ1-1	.	.	TRBV30	CAWSVTANTEAFF	TGTGCCTGGAGTGTAACAGCGAACACTGAAGCTTTCTTT
TRBJ2-5	TRBD2	.	TRBV6-5	CASSSASGQETQYF	TGTGCCAGCAGTTCGGCTAGCGGGCAAGAGACCCAGTACTTC
TRBJ2-7	.	.	TRBV12-3/TRBV12-4	CASSVQGKGEQYF	TGTGCCAGCAGTGTGCAGGGGAAGGGCGAGCAGTACTTC
TRBJ1-6	.	.	TRBV6-1	CASSELGDTAYNSPLHF	TGTGCCAGCAGTGAACTAGGGGACACAGCCTATAATTCACCCCTCCACTTT
TRBJ2-1	TRBD1	.	TRBV24-1	CATSDRTGVDYNEQFF	TGTGCCACCAGTGATCGGACAGGGGTCGACTACAATGAGCAGTTCTTC